This T cell receptor (beta chain) came from a study of blood T cell repertoires in COVID-19. About the study: Samples of COVID-19 (acute and convalescent) were obtained from the United States, Italy and Spain. PBMCs, B-cell-depleted T cells, or T cells were the source of the cDNA or gDNA that made up the material.

Regarding this clone: This same CDR3 is encoded by further DNA sequences in the sample.

Original methodology: It was from reference gene primer amplification that nucleated cell counts were estimated. The method was immunoSEQ multiplex PCR; TCRdb's version includes in-frame clones alone and lacks a portion of them. V and J calls and clone size are copied from that table; D and trimming were computed from the DNA. Among roughly 88,000 clones listed, just over 90% were seen once. Sequencing input: peripheral blood. This clonotype was sampled from a woman between 45 and 65 years old in a cohort sampled during active COVID-19.

CDR3 sequence: CASREGASFYEQYF. In nucleotides, the CDR3 is TGTGCCAGTAGGGAGGGGGCCTCTTTCTACGAGCAGTACTTC. V and J are TRBV19 and TRBJ2-7; maybe TRBD1 (7 bases). CDR1 and CDR2 (germline): LNHDA, SQIVND (reference sequence). Between the trimmed V and J ends, which lost 6 bases and 3 bases, there was a span of 15 bases. This CDR3 has 14 amino acids.